The present T cell receptor (beta chain) was sequenced within a study of CD8 T cells in Susac syndrome. Peripheral blood CD8+ and CD4+ T cells were profiled by TCR beta sequencing. Healthy donors served as the controls. They were matched for age and sex. TEMRA cells underwent FACS enrichment and CD8+ and CD4+ T cells underwent negative isolation. When the RNA was reverse transcribed, random hexamers were used with an input of roughly 0.5 to 1 ug. Across 54 Vbeta and 13 Jbeta, TCR beta CDR3 was amplified with immunoSEQ multiplex PCR. MiXCR was run by TCRdb on the immunoSEQ multiplex PCR reads, yielding one entry per CDR3 protein. In the table there are about 110,000 distinct CDR3 sequences, around 97% of which are singletons. The length of the CDR3 is 14 residues. V gave up 7 bases and J gave up 4 bases; unmatched junction bases: 7. CDR1 and CDR2 from the germline V gene are LNHDA and SQIVND (reference sequence).

Sequences were obtained from CD4+ T cells from PBMCs. The receptor comes from a human donor in good health. The chain employs TRBV19 and TRBJ2-1, with 7 bases that match TRBD1. The CDR3 sequence is CASNPGTAYNEQFF. As DNA, the CDR3 is TGTGCCAGTAATCCAGGGACAGCGTACAATGAGCAGTTCTTC.